The 9 T cell receptor beta chains below come from one sample, sequenced in a study of cytomegalovirus exposure and HLA in healthy donors. It was with 60 Vbeta and 13 Jbeta primers that the PCR ran. Sequencing was performed with immunoSEQ multiplex PCR; in TCRdb, only in-frame clones are kept and a portion is missing. The sample has about 120,000 clones, more than 75% seen once. The sequencing sample was made of PBMCs. The receptor set was obtained from a woman between 40 and 50 years old in good health and CMV-seropositive.

The V and J genes are TRBV7-2 and TRBJ1-2; D unresolved. This CDR3 has 12 residues. Per the germline V gene, CDR1 is SGHTA and CDR2 is FQGNSA. V was cut by 2 bases and J by 8 bases, with 9 bases left in between. This CDR3 reads CASSLQVEGYTF. DNA of the CDR3: TGTGCCAGCAGCTTACAGGTTGAGGGCTACACCTTC.

The rearrangement links TRBV19 to TRBJ1-2; no firm D call. Deletions cut 2 bases from V and 0 bases from J, with 7 bases between. The CDR3 is 14 amino acids. CDR1 LNHDA and CDR2 SQIVND come from the germline V gene (reference sequence). CDR3 sequence: CASSIIPSNYGYTF. The CDR3 DNA reads TGTGCCAGTAGTATAATCCCGTCTAACTATGGCTACACCTTC. Together with reference TRBV19 and TRBJ1-2, the CDR3 gives the full variable domain: DGGITQSPKYLFRKEGQNVTLSCEQNLNHDAMYWYRQDPGQGLRLIYYSQIVNDFQKGDIAEGYSVSREKKESFPLTVTSAQKNPTAFYLCASSIIPSNYGYTFGSGTRLTVV.

The chain employs TRBV6-1 and TRBJ2-3, with 7 bases that match TRBD2. The V gene's germline CDR1 is MNHNS and CDR2 SASEGT. The length of the CDR3 is 12 residues. V gave up 5 bases and J gave up 7 bases; unmatched junction bases: 3. CDR3 amino acids: CASSLGGYTQYF. CDR3 bases: TGTGCCAGCAGTTTGGGGGGGTATACGCAGTATTTT.

The V gene is TRBV5-4, the J gene TRBJ2-1; D perhaps matches TRBD2 (5 bases). Germline lookup yields CDR1 SGHNT and CDR2 YYREEE (reference sequence). Trimming removed 6 bases from V and 7 bases from J, with 23 bases in between. The CDR3 has 16 residues. CDR3 bases: TGTGCCAGCACCCTCCCCGGGGATATCCTAGGGAATGAGCAGTTCTTC. Its translation is CASTLPGDILGNEQFF.

This clone turned up a few times. The CDR3 spells CAISAGGRGGEKLFF. Written as DNA, the CDR3 is TGTGCCATCAGTGCGGGTGGCAGGGGCGGTGAAAAACTGTTTTTT. V is TRBV10-3 and J is TRBJ1-4; maybe TRBD1 (6 bases). This CDR3 region has 15 residues. Deletions cut 4 bases from V and 7 bases from J, with 16 bases between. The V gene's germline CDR1 is ENHRY and CDR2 SYGVKD.

This clone appeared a single time. V usage is TRBV4-2 and J usage is TRBJ2-5, with 8 bases matching TRBD1. V lost 2 bases to trimming and J lost 5 bases; unmatched junction nucleotides: 4. The CDR3 spans 14 residues. In germline, CDR1 is LGHNA, CDR2 YNFKEQ. Here the CDR3 DNA reads TGTGCCAGCAGCCAACAGGGGGCGGATGAGACCCAGTACTTC. This translates into CASSQQGADETQYF.

This chain uses TRBV5-4 with TRBJ1-2; D may be TRBD1 (5 bases). The CDR3 totals 15 residues. Between the trimmed V and J ends, which lost 1 base and 1 base, there was a span of 11 bases. Germline values: CDR1 SGHNT, CDR2 YYREEE (reference sequence). The CDR3 nucleotides are TGTGCCAGCAGCTTGTCCCTACAGGTTAACTATGGCTACACCTTC. This codes for CASSLSLQVNYGYTF. The complete variable domain, with remaining parts taken from reference TRBV5-4 and TRBJ1-2, reads ETGVTQSPTHLIKTRGQQVTLRCSSQSGHNTVSWYQQALGQGPQFIFQYYREEENGRGNFPPRFSGLQFPNYSSELNVNALELDDSALYLCASSLSLQVNYGYTFGSGTRLTVV.

This clone has a single count. J is TRBJ1-3 and V is TRBV6-5; 9 bases match TRBD1. The V gene's germline CDR1 is MNHEY and CDR2 SVGAGI. This CDR3 comprises 15 residues. V dropped 5 bases and J dropped 2; count of bases not matched to a gene: 4. The CDR3 DNA reads TGTGCCAGCAGTCGGGACAGGGCGGCTGGAAACACCATATATTTT. It encodes CASSRDRAAGNTIYF.

The V call is TRBV6-1, the J call TRBJ1-1; D gene unclear. The V end was cut by 2 bases, the J end by 6 bases, with 10 bases between. This CDR3 has 13 residues. Per germline, CDR1 MNHNS and CDR2 SASEGT. CDR3 bases: TGTGCCAGCAGTGAACAATTGGCCGCTGAAGCTTTCTTT. Translating it yields CASSEQLAAEAFF.